A single sample gave rise to the 11 T cell receptor beta chains below, sequenced in a study of neurological immune-mediated disorders. TCRdb fed the 5' RACE reads into MiXCR, producing one record per CDR3 protein. The table shows roughly 80,000 distinct CDR3 sequences, with approximately 9.4% occurring only once. The sequenced sample consisted of PBMCs. The receptors stem from a man over 45 in good health.

This clonotype appeared many times. CDR3: CASSFMGSNEQFF. The DNA of the CDR3 is TGTGCCAGCAGCTTCATGGGGAGCAATGAGCAGTTCTTC. V is TRBV7-2 and J is TRBJ2-1; D is possibly TRBD2 (5 bases). The CDR3 runs to 13 residues. Trimming took off 3 bases at V and 6 bases at J, with 9 bases between the two ends. In germline, CDR1 is SGHTA, CDR2 FQGNSA.

There are many counts of this clonotype. This rearrangement joins TRBV7-2 to TRBJ1-1; D is possibly TRBD1 (5 bases). CDR3 length: 14 residues. V lost 10 bases and J 3 bases, leaving 18 bases between the germline ends. CDR1 and CDR2 from the germline V gene are SGHTA and FQGNSA. This chain's CDR3 is CATNARGRYTEAFF. DNA for the CDR3: TGTGCCACCAACGCAAGGGGTCGATACACTGAAGCTTTCTTT. Combining the CDR3 with reference TRBV7-2 and TRBJ1-1 gives the whole variable domain GAGVSQSPSNKVTEKGKDVELRCDPISGHTALYWYRQSLGQGLEFLIYFQGNSAPDKSGLPSDRFSAERTGGSVSTLTIQRTQQEDSAVYLCATNARGRYTEAFFGQGTRLTVV.

This clonotype was detected only a few times. The chain has TRBV2 and TRBJ1-1, with no clear D. Trimming stripped 8 bases from V and 1 base from J, with 8 bases between. CDR3 length: 12 amino acids. Germline CDR1 and CDR2: SNHLY and FYNNEI. CDR3 residues: CASSRRNTEAFF. The CDR3 bases are TGTGCCAGCTCGAGGAGGAACACTGAAGCTTTCTTT.

This clonotype showed up many times. The rearrangement links TRBV29-1 to TRBJ2-3, with D possibly being TRBD1 (6 bases). The CDR3 is 17 residues long. The germline V gene encodes CDR1 SQVTM and CDR2 ANQGSEA. The chain's CDR3 is CSSQGKGFPISTDTQYF. CDR3 nucleotide sequence: TGCAGTTCCCAGGGGAAGGGATTCCCAATATCCACAGATACGCAGTATTTT.

This clonotype was seen ten or more times. V gene TRBV7-2 combines with J gene TRBJ2-1; maybe TRBD2 (5 bases). CDR1 SGHTA and CDR2 FQGNSA come from the germline V gene. The CDR3 is 17 residues long. The V and J ends lost 5 bases and 4 bases respectively, with 21 bases between them. The CDR3 DNA reads as TGTGCCAGCAGCGAAGCGGCTAGAGGAAATCAATACAATGAGCAGTTCTTC. Translating gives CASSEAARGNQYNEQFF.

In this sample, this clonotype turned up many times. The genes are TRBV11-1 and TRBJ2-7; D remains unclear. CDR1 SGHAT and CDR2 FQDESV come from the germline V gene (reference sequence). Trimming shortened V by 5 bases and J by 2 bases, and 16 bases separated the two germline ends. The CDR3 has 15 residues. CDR3 coding DNA: TGTGCCAGCAGCAGAGGACGGAACGCGGCCTACGAGCAGTACTTC. Its protein product is CASSRGRNAAYEQYF.

This rearrangement joins TRBV12-3 or TRBV12-4 to TRBJ2-3, with D possibly matching TRBD2 (6 bases). V lost 2 bases and J lost 1, with 10 bases in between. This CDR3 is 15 amino acids long. In DNA, the CDR3 is TGTGCCAGCAGTTTATCTGGCGGGGGCACAGATACGCAGTATTTT. As protein: CASSLSGGGTDTQYF.

In its sample, this clonotype was seen many times. The chain employs TRBV20-1 and TRBJ2-4; 7 nucleotides agree with TRBD2. CDR3 length: 13 amino acids. Germline values: CDR1 DFQATT, CDR2 SNEGSKA (reference sequence). V lost 5 bases and J lost 2; bases outside the gene matches: 3. CDR3 residues: CSAGRASKNIQYF. CDR3 nucleotide sequence: TGCAGTGCTGGGAGGGCCTCCAAAAACATTCAGTACTTC.

The table lists this clonotype with many counts. The rearrangement links TRBV20-1 to TRBJ2-5, with a weak D call TRBD2 (6 bases). The CDR3 sequence is 12 residues long. The germline CDR1 and CDR2 sequences are DFQATT and SNEGSKA (reference sequence). The ends were cut back, 3 bases at V and 4 bases at J, with 9 bases in the middle. The CDR3 DNA is TGCAGTGCTAGTATGGGGGGAGAGACCCAGTACTTC. The encoded protein is CSASMGGETQYF.

Ten or more counts support this clonotype. The rearrangement links TRBV7-2 to TRBJ2-4, with 12 bases that match TRBD2. V was pared by 2 bases and J by 0 bases, with 8 bases of the junction left unmatched. The germline V gene encodes CDR1 SGHTA and CDR2 FQGNSA. There are 19 residues in the CDR3. The CDR3 reads CASSLFRTSGDQAKNIQYF. CDR3 sequence (DNA): TGTGCCAGCAGCTTATTTAGGACTAGCGGGGACCAAGCCAAAAACATTCAGTACTTC.

This clonotype was picked up many times. The chain employs TRBV5-1 and TRBJ1-1; D is ambiguous. Trimming pared 0 bases from V and 0 bases from J, leaving 6 bases between. This CDR3 spans 14 amino acids. The germline gives CDR1 SGHRS, CDR2 YFSETQ. In DNA, the CDR3 is TGCGCCAGCAGCTTGGGTCCGGTGAACACTGAAGCTTTCTTT. This translates into CASSLGPVNTEAFF.